One and the same sample provided the 24 T cell receptor beta chains below, sequenced in a study of shared clonotypes between healthy human individuals. Naive CD8 isolation took CD45RO-negative cells positively selected for CCR7 and excluded terminally differentiated effector memory CD45RA+ cells. Measured with immunoSEQ multiplex PCR; TCRdb has only the in-frame clones, and not every one. The table lists approximately 2,200,000 clones, approximately 94% of them singletons. Sequenced material: naive CD8+ T cells from PBMCs. The receptors were sampled from a man aged 18 to 35 in good health. Some clones in this sample may be carry-over from other donors' samples.

This clone came up once. The rearrangement uses TRBV27 and TRBJ2-7; 7 bases match TRBD1. CDR3 length equals 16 residues. Germline values: CDR1 MNHEY, CDR2 SMNVEV (reference sequence). After removal of 1 base from V and 0 bases from J, the junction contained 6 bases not matched to a gene. The chain's CDR3 is CASSLFRGPNSYEQYF. The CDR3 nucleotides read TGTGCCAGCAGTTTATTTAGGGGGCCAAACTCCTACGAGCAGTACTTC.

J is TRBJ2-1 and V is TRBV11-3; D possibly uses TRBD1 or TRBD2 (5 bases each). CDR1 and CDR2 (germline): SGHNT, YENEEA. V was shortened by 4 bases and J by 9 bases, with 25 bases between the two germline ends. The CDR3 sequence is 17 residues long. The CDR3 nucleotides are TGTGCCAGCAGCTCACCACCCCCGGGACCGAATCATAGTGAGCAGTTCTTC. This sequence encodes CASSSPPPGPNHSEQFF.

CDR3 protein: CASSPGTGGEKLFF. CDR3 DNA sequence: TGTGCCAGCAGTCCCGGGACAGGGGGTGAAAAACTGTTTTTT. This chain links TRBV27 with TRBJ1-4, with 11 bases lining up with TRBD1. The germline gives CDR1 MNHEY, CDR2 SMNVEV (reference sequence). The CDR3 runs 14 residues. V dropped 5 bases and J dropped 7; count of bases not matched to a gene: 3.

The chain combines TRBV19 with TRBJ2-5; 9 positions agree with TRBD1. J was trimmed by 2 bases and V by 5 bases; bases with no gene match: 15. Germline V lookup: CDR1 LNHDA, CDR2 SQIVND (reference sequence). The CDR3 has 18 amino acids. The CDR3 nucleotides are TGTGCCAGTAGTGCACGGGACAGGGAAGCACTTTGGCAAGAGACCCAGTACTTC. Protein: CASSARDREALWQETQYF. Full variable domain (outside the CDR3, taken from reference TRBV19 and TRBJ2-5): DGGITQSPKYLFRKEGQNVTLSCEQNLNHDAMYWYRQDPGQGLRLIYYSQIVNDFQKGDIAEGYSVSREKKESFPLTVTSAQKNPTAFYLCASSARDREALWQETQYFGPGTRLLVL.

The V gene is TRBV9, the J gene TRBJ2-5; 9 nucleotides agree with TRBD2. The CDR3 loop spans 13 amino acids. V was pared by 3 bases and J by 5 bases, with 2 bases of the junction left unmatched. Germline loops: CDR1 SGDLS, CDR2 YYNGEE. In nucleotides, the CDR3 is TGTGCCAGCAGCGCCGGACTAGCGGAGACCCAGTACTTC. Protein: CASSAGLAETQYF. Drawing the rest from reference TRBV9 and TRBJ2-5, the complete variable domain is DSGVTQTPKHLITATGQRVTLRCSPRSGDLSVYWYQQSLDQGLQFLIQYYNGEERAKGNILERFSAQQFPDLHSELNLSSLELGDSALYFCASSAGLAETQYFGPGTRLLVL.

This clone has only a few counts. The chain employs TRBV6-5 and TRBJ2-7, with D possibly matching TRBD1 (5 bases). The CDR3 sequence is 11 residues long. Trimming took off 8 bases at V and 2 bases at J, with 7 bases between the two ends. Germline V lookup: CDR1 MNHEY, CDR2 SVGAGI. Here the CDR3 reads CASSGPYEQYF. CDR3 DNA sequence: TGTGCCAGCTCAGGGCCCTACGAGCAGTACTTC.

The V gene is TRBV29-1, the J gene TRBJ2-4; 7 bases line up with TRBD1. The CDR3 runs to 12 residues. Per germline, CDR1 SQVTM and CDR2 ANQGSEA. V gave up 7 bases and J gave up 8 bases; unmatched junction bases: 8. The CDR3 loop reads CSGTGERDIQYF. CDR3 DNA: TGCAGCGGTACAGGGGAAAGGGACATTCAGTACTTC.

The V call is TRBV28, the J call TRBJ2-7; no reliable D call. The germline V gene has CDR1 MDHEN and CDR2 SYDVKM. The CDR3 has 15 residues. The V end was cut by 7 bases, the J end by 0 bases, with 16 bases between. CDR3 region: CASTTPLGISYEQYF. CDR3 nucleotide sequence: TGTGCCAGCACGACGCCCCTTGGGATCTCCTACGAGCAGTACTTC.

The chain is built from TRBV10-3 and TRBJ2-7; 13 bases match TRBD2. This CDR3 spans 16 amino acids. Trimming cost V 3 bases and J 4 bases; bases outside gene matches: 6. Germline values: CDR1 ENHRY, CDR2 SYGVKD. The CDR3 spells CAISEPWTSGRYEQYF. The CDR3 DNA sequence: TGTGCCATCAGTGAACCCTGGACTAGCGGGAGATACGAGCAGTACTTC.

In the case of this clone: Other DNA sequences within the sample encode an identical CDR3. The gene calls are TRBV19 and TRBJ2-7, with 9 positions matching TRBD1. CDR1 is LNHDA, CDR2 SQIVND, per germline (reference sequence). V trimming: 5 bases; J trimming: 2 bases; junction bases outside the gene matches: 4. The CDR3 runs to 14 residues. Here the CDR3 reads CASSARDRAYEQYF. The CDR3 DNA follows: TGTGCCAGTAGTGCACGGGACAGGGCCTACGAGCAGTACTTC.

The chain couples TRBV4-3 to TRBJ2-3; 10 nucleotides align to TRBD1. This CDR3 spans 15 amino acids. Germline V gene lookup returns CDR1 LGHNA and CDR2 YSLEER. The junction had 4 bases not matched to a gene; V was cut back by 4 bases and J by 3 bases. The CDR3 here is CASSRRDRGTDTQYF. As DNA, the CDR3 is TGCGCCAGCAGCCGTCGGGACAGGGGTACAGATACGCAGTATTTT.

The chain couples TRBV7-9 to TRBJ1-2, with 10 bases aligning to TRBD1. The V gene end was trimmed by 4 bases and the J gene end by 8 bases; junction bases not matched to a gene: 7. The CDR3 sequence is 14 residues long. Looked up from germline, CDR1 is SEHNR and CDR2 is FQNEAQ (reference sequence). The CDR3 DNA follows: TGTGCCAGCAGCTCGGACAGGGGGGCAACGGGCTACACCTTC. The encoded protein is CASSSDRGATGYTF.

The chain links TRBV30 to TRBJ2-1; TRBD2 matches 7 bases. Per germline, CDR1 GTSNPN and CDR2 SVGIG (reference sequence). Germline trimming cut 2 bases from V and 6 bases from J; bases unmatched to any gene: 10. This CDR3 is built from 15 residues. CDR3 nucleotides: TGTGCCTGGAGTCCCCGGGTAGCGGGTTTCAATGAGCAGTTCTTC. It yields the protein CAWSPRVAGFNEQFF.

The V and J genes are TRBV2 and TRBJ2-1; the D gene is possibly TRBD1 (6 bases). The CDR3 is made up of 15 amino acids. Germline lookup yields CDR1 SNHLY and CDR2 FYNNEI. V lost 7 bases and J lost 0, with 13 bases in between. CDR3 sequence reads: CASNPTGTSYNEQFF. CDR3 bases: TGTGCCAGCAATCCGACAGGTACCTCCTACAATGAGCAGTTCTTC.

For this clone: The sample holds other DNA sequences that translate to the same CDR3. The chain employs TRBV19 and TRBJ1-2, with TRBD1 identical over 8 bases. The J segment lost 4 bases and the V segment lost 5 bases, leaving 3 bases of the junction unmatched. CDR3 length: 13 residues. Germline CDR1 and CDR2: LNHDA and SQIVND (reference sequence). CDR3 loop: CASSAGTGYGYTF. Here the CDR3 DNA reads TGTGCCAGTAGTGCCGGGACAGGCTATGGCTACACCTTC.

CDR3 nucleotide sequence: TGTGCCAGCAGCCTACTGGAACTCACCTACGAGCAGTACTTC. It codes for CASSLLELTYEQYF. The chain combines TRBV7-8 with TRBJ2-7; no reliable D call. The CDR3 is 14 amino acids. CDR1 and CDR2 from the germline V gene are SGHVS and FQNEAQ. Trimming pared 5 bases from V and 2 bases from J, leaving 13 bases between.

The V and J genes are TRBV5-4 and TRBJ2-1; no clear D gene. Germline V lookup: CDR1 SGHNT, CDR2 YYREEE (reference sequence). V lost 0 bases and J 4 bases, leaving 8 bases between the germline ends. The CDR3 is 14 amino acids. CDR3 sequence: CASSLDEVYNEQFF. CDR3 nucleotides: TGTGCCAGCAGCTTGGATGAGGTTTACAATGAGCAGTTCTTC.

This clone is a singleton in its sample. This chain links TRBV28 with TRBJ2-3, with 7 bases aligning to TRBD1. V trimming: 7 bases; J trimming: 2 bases; junction bases outside the gene matches: 6. The CDR3 covers 14 residues. CDR1 is MDHEN, CDR2 SYDVKM, per germline. The chain's CDR3 is CASTKDRTTDTQYF. Here the CDR3 DNA reads TGTGCCAGCACCAAGGACAGGACCACAGATACGCAGTATTTT. Complete variable domain (other parts from reference TRBV28 and TRBJ2-3): DVKVTQSSRYLVKRTGEKVFLECVQDMDHENMFWYRQDPGLGLRLIYFSYDVKMKEKGDIPEGYSVSREKKERFSLILESASTNQTSMYLCASTKDRTTDTQYFGPGTRLTVL.

This chain links TRBV6-6 with TRBJ2-1; possibly TRBD2 for D (5 bases). In germline, CDR1 is MNHNY, CDR2 SVGAGI (reference sequence). Trimming removed 5 bases at V and 0 bases at J, with 14 bases between. The CDR3 contains 16 residues. The CDR3 region is CASSPLRGSSYNEQFF. CDR3 DNA: TGTGCCAGCAGTCCTCTTCGAGGGAGCTCCTACAATGAGCAGTTCTTC.

This chain joins TRBV7-3 and TRBJ2-1; D assignment may be TRBD1 or TRBD2 (5 bases each). The length of the CDR3 is 13 residues. Germline loops: CDR1 SGHTA, CDR2 FQGTGA. Trimming removed 4 bases from V and 10 bases from J, with 14 bases in between. CDR3: CASSSSPRGEQFF. The CDR3 DNA sequence: TGTGCCAGCAGCTCCTCCCCGAGGGGCGAGCAGTTCTTC. The variable domain in full, completed from reference TRBV7-3 and TRBJ2-1, reads GAGVSQTPSNKVTEKGKYVELRCDPISGHTALYWYRQSLGQGPEFLIYFQGTGAADDSGLPNDRFFAVRPEGSVSTLKIQRTERGDSAVYLCASSSSPRGEQFFGPGTRLTVL.

V is TRBV7-6 and J is TRBJ2-2; tentatively, D is TRBD2 (5 bases). Looked up from germline, CDR1 is SGHVS and CDR2 is FNYEAQ. The CDR3 consists of 15 residues. Trimming shortened V by 5 bases and J by 6 bases, and 16 bases separated the two germline ends. Written as DNA, the CDR3 is TGTGCCAGCAGCCTCCAGAGGGAGCGAGCCGGGGAGCTGTTTTTT. Translated, it gives CASSLQRERAGELFF.

The chain has TRBV5-5 and TRBJ2-7; the D gene is possibly TRBD1 (6 bases). The CDR3 length is 14 residues. Germline lookup yields CDR1 SGHKS and CDR2 YYEKEE (reference sequence). The V end was cut by 2 bases, the J end by 0 bases, with 9 bases between. The CDR3: CASSFTGSSYEQYF. CDR3 nucleotides: TGTGCCAGCAGCTTTACAGGGAGCTCCTACGAGCAGTACTTC.

This chain links TRBV11-3 with TRBJ2-2; 10 nucleotides align to TRBD1. Germline CDR1 SGHNT, CDR2 YENEEA. J lost 5 bases, V lost 4 bases, and 4 bases had no gene match. This CDR3 region has 15 residues. This CDR3 reads CASSSRQGATGELFF. For the CDR3, the DNA is TGTGCCAGCAGCTCCAGACAGGGGGCGACCGGGGAGCTGTTTTTT.

This chain uses TRBV6-1 with TRBJ2-1; D perhaps matches TRBD1 (6 bases). CDR1 is MNHNS and CDR2 is SASEGT in the germline V gene. Deletions cut 6 bases from V and 3 bases from J, with 18 bases between. This CDR3 is 16 amino acids long. The CDR3 DNA reads as TGTGCCAGCAGGGAATCGACAGGCCATGGCTACAATGAGCAGTTCTTC. Its translation is CASRESTGHGYNEQFF.